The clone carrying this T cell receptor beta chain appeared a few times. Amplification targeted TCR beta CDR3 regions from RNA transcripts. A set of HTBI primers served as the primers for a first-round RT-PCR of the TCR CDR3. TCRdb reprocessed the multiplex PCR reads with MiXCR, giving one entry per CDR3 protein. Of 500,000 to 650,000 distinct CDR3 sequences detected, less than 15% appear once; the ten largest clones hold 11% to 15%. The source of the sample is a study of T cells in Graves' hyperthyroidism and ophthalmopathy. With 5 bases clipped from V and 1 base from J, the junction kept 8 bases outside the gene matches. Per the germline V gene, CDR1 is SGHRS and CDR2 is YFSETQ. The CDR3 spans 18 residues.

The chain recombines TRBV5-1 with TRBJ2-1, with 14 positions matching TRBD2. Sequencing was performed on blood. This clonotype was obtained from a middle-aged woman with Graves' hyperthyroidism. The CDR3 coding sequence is TGCGCCAGCAGGTTAGAGACTAGCGGGAGGGATTCCTACAATGAGCAGTTCTTC. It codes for CASRLETSGRDSYNEQFF.